This T cell receptor beta chain was identified in a study of cytomegalovirus exposure and HLA in healthy donors. Study-wide points: An apparent linkage of common viral pathogens to several of the most significant clusters emerged in a later analysis. Later on, analysis showed that most CMV-associated TCR beta chains appeared to be HLA-restricted.

The CDR3 totals 14 residues. Trimming stripped 5 bases from V and 9 bases from J, with 17 bases between. Per the germline V gene, CDR1 is MDHEN and CDR2 is SYDVKM. This clone was seen once. The antigen remains undetermined. The PCR was carried out with 60 Vbeta primers and 13 Jbeta primers. The table came from immunoSEQ multiplex PCR; TCRdb's copy has only in-frame clones and leaves some out. Of under 85,000 clones listed, roughly 80% are singletons. The chain couples TRBV28 to TRBJ2-4; no firm D call. This clonotype was obtained from a woman in her 30s in good health and CMV-seropositive. Sequenced: PBMCs. CDR3 sequence: CASSLPLEVAIQYF. In DNA, the CDR3 is TGTGCCAGCAGTCTCCCCCTAGAGGTTGCCATTCAGTACTTC.